In this sample, the clone carrying this T cell receptor (beta chain) turned up once. Its antigen is not known. This entry belongs to a study of long-term antiretroviral therapy in people with HIV. Study summary: Samples from the earliest time points predate the 2015 immediate-ART recommendation by about a decade. Points from the study as a whole: In samples taken after ART, diversity increased but remained below transplant donor control levels. ART adherence, viral resistance and therapy changes went undocumented.

At survey level, the immunoSEQ assay was run in its v3.0 version. Per-sample TRB depth target: roughly 40,000-50,000 T-cell genomes. Sequencing was performed with immunoSEQ multiplex PCR; in TCRdb, only in-frame clones are kept and a portion is missing. The sample comprises approximately 21,000 clones, around 85% of which are singletons, and 7.2% rests with the top ten. Sequencing used unsorted PBMCs, obtained 1.5 years after starting antiretroviral therapy. The source is a man aged 30 to 39 with HIV.

Here the CDR3 DNA reads TGTGCCAGCAGCCCTCAATTTGGGACAGGGATCTCTGGGGCCAACGTCCTGACTTTC. Amino acids: CASSPQFGTGISGANVLTF. The chain joins TRBV13 to TRBJ2-6; 9 nucleotides line up with TRBD1. Germline values: CDR1 PRHDT, CDR2 FYEKMQ (reference sequence). With 5 bases clipped from V and 0 bases from J, the junction kept 11 bases outside the gene matches. The CDR3 sequence is 19 residues long.